Below are 29 T cell receptor beta chains sequenced from a single sample in a study of T cells in Graves' hyperthyroidism and ophthalmopathy. The TCR beta CDR3 regions underwent amplification using RNA transcripts as the source. HTBI primers were the set used in a first-round RT-PCR of the TCR CDR3. One entry per CDR3 protein results from TCRdb running MiXCR on the multiplex PCR reads. Among hundreds of thousands of distinct CDR3 sequences listed, about 15% were seen once. Specimen: blood. The receptors shown here come from a man aged 18 to 30 with Graves' ophthalmopathy.

This clonotype was counted a few times. The rearrangement links TRBV20-1 to TRBJ1-1; D is uncertain. This CDR3 has 11 amino acids. Trimming cost V 6 bases and J 5 bases, with 10 bases left between them. CDR1 is DFQATT, CDR2 SNEGSKA, per germline (reference sequence). CDR3 sequence reads: CSARGRTEAFF. In DNA, the CDR3 is TGCAGTGCACGTGGGCGGACTGAAGCTTTCTTT.

V gene TRBV19 combines with J gene TRBJ2-1, with D tentatively TRBD1 (5 bases). This CDR3 spans 14 amino acids. Germline CDR1 is LNHDA and CDR2 is SQIVND (reference sequence). The V end lost 5 bases, the J end lost 4 bases, and 12 bases lay between the germline ends. The CDR3 protein is CASSDGAFYNEQFF. CDR3 in DNA: TGTGCCAGTAGTGATGGGGCTTTTTACAATGAGCAGTTCTTC.

The sample holds many counts of this clonotype. Written as DNA, the CDR3 is TGCAGTGCTAGAGATAGGAGGGGGGCAGGAGCGGACTCCTACGAGCAGTACTTC. Protein product: CSARDRRGAGADSYEQYF. The chain is built from TRBV20-1 and TRBJ2-7; D possibly matches TRBD1 or TRBD2 (6 bases each). CDR3 length: 18 amino acids. CDR1 and CDR2 from the germline V gene are DFQATT and SNEGSKA (reference sequence). Trimming took off 0 bases at V and 0 bases at J, with 21 bases between the two ends.

This clonotype was counted between two and nine times. V usage is TRBV19 and J usage is TRBJ1-1, with 8 bases fitting TRBD1. CDR1 is LNHDA, CDR2 SQIVND, per germline (reference sequence). The CDR3 spans 14 residues. V gave up 7 bases and J gave up 1 base; unmatched junction bases: 5. The CDR3: CASTQTGANTEAFF. The CDR3, as DNA: TGTGCCAGTACCCAGACAGGGGCGAACACTGAAGCTTTCTTT.

The sample holds many counts of this clonotype. V gene TRBV5-1 combines with J gene TRBJ2-1; the D call may be TRBD1 or TRBD2 (6 bases each). CDR3 length: 16 residues. V was clipped by 2 bases and J by 2 bases, with 14 bases between them. Germline loops: CDR1 SGHRS, CDR2 YFSETQ. CDR3 in amino acids: CASSFGDGGPYNEQFF. CDR3 DNA: TGCGCCAGCAGCTTTGGAGACGGGGGCCCCTACAATGAGCAGTTCTTC.

This clonotype occurred many times. The chain joins TRBV5-1 to TRBJ2-5; 13 positions match TRBD2. This CDR3 is 15 amino acids long. Looked up from germline, CDR1 is SGHRS and CDR2 is YFSETQ. J lost 5 bases, V lost 5 bases, and 6 bases had no gene match. The CDR3 is CASSWTSGGEETQYF. The CDR3 region has the DNA TGCGCCAGCAGTTGGACTAGCGGGGGTGAGGAGACCCAGTACTTC.

In the case of this clonotype: Mismatch with germline at one junction end may stem from a read error. The chain links TRBV6-2 or TRBV6-3 to TRBJ1-1; D might be TRBD1 (5 bases). Germline V gene lookup returns CDR1 MNHEY and CDR2 SVGEGT. The CDR3 extends over 17 amino acids. DNA of the CDR3: TGTGCCAGCAGTTACTCGGGACCCGGGCCACTCTCCACTGAAGCCTTCTTT. Translating it yields CASSYSGPGPLSTEAFF.

In this sample, this clonotype turned up many times. The chain uses TRBV9 and TRBJ2-2; 9 nucleotides line up with TRBD1. Germline-derived CDR1 and CDR2 are SGDLS and YYNGEE. Trimming cost V 0 bases and J 4 bases; bases outside gene matches: 4. The CDR3 sequence is 16 residues long. In DNA form, the CDR3 reads TGTGCCAGCAGCGTAGGGACAGGGGTGACCACCGGGGAGCTGTTTTTT. Protein sequence: CASSVGTGVTTGELFF.

Regarding this clonotype: A much bigger clone sits one base away, suggesting this may be a read error. V is TRBV27 and J is TRBJ2-2; D gene ambiguous. Germline V CDR1 and CDR2: MNHEY, SMNVEV (reference sequence). V lost 7 bases, J lost 1 base, and 13 bases lay in between. This CDR3 has 15 amino acids. This chain's CDR3 is CASTKDCQNTGELFF. CDR3 DNA sequence: TGTGCCAGCACCAAAGACTGCCAGAACACCGGGGAGCTGTTTTTT.

The rearrangement links TRBV18 to TRBJ2-5, with 8 bases aligning to TRBD1. Germline V gives CDR1 KGHSH, CDR2 LQKENI. The CDR3 length is 16 residues. J was trimmed by 4 bases and V by 4 bases; bases with no gene match: 11. The chain's CDR3 is CASSRGQVFSSETQYF. The CDR3 DNA is TGTGCCAGCTCACGGGGACAGGTCTTTTCCTCAGAGACCCAGTACTTC.

In this sample, this clonotype turned up a few times. The CDR3 here is CASSQGGSHQETQYF. CDR3 DNA sequence: TGTGCCAGCAGCCAAGGTGGATCACACCAAGAGACCCAGTACTTC. The V gene is TRBV4-2, the J gene TRBJ2-5; no definite D call. CDR3 length: 15 residues. The germline CDR1 and CDR2 sequences are LGHNA and YNFKEQ. With 1 base removed from V and 0 bases from J, the gap between germline ends came to 9 bases.

This clonotype appeared many times. The chain joins TRBV3-1 to TRBJ1-2; 7 positions agree with TRBD1. Germline assignment: CDR1 LGHDT and CDR2 YNNKEL (reference sequence). The ends lost 4 bases at V and 4 bases at J; junction bases unmatched: 3. The CDR3 sequence is 13 residues long. The CDR3 sequence is CASSPGQFYGYTF. In DNA form, the CDR3 reads TGTGCCAGCAGCCCGGGACAGTTCTATGGCTACACCTTC.

This clonotype was found many times. This chain joins TRBV11-1 and TRBJ1-1, with D possibly being TRBD1 (6 bases). The CDR3 runs to 14 residues. Germline-derived CDR1 and CDR2 are SGHAT and FQDESV (reference sequence). V was trimmed by 3 bases and J by 2 bases, leaving 10 bases between them. The CDR3 nucleotides are TGTGCCAGCAGCTTCTGGACAGTAAACACTGAAGCTTTCTTT. Translating gives CASSFWTVNTEAFF.

V usage is TRBV28 and J usage is TRBJ2-7, with TRBD1 matching over 8 bases. This CDR3 has 15 amino acids. With V trimmed by 2 bases and J by 4 bases, 7 bases remained unmatched. The germline CDR1 and CDR2 sequences are MDHEN and SYDVKM. The CDR3 coding sequence is TGTGCCAGCAGTTTAGGGCTGCAGGGGGCTTACGAGCAGTACTTC. The encoded protein is CASSLGLQGAYEQYF.

This clonotype was detected many times. The rearrangement joins TRBV12-3 or TRBV12-4 to TRBJ1-6, with TRBD1 as a possible D gene (5 bases). Trimming shortened V by 4 bases and J by 2 bases, and 15 bases separated the two germline ends. The CDR3 consists of 17 residues. The CDR3 region is CASSYLRGGTYNSPLHF. The CDR3, as DNA: TGTGCCAGCAGTTACCTTCGCGGGGGGACCTATAATTCACCCCTCCACTTT.

Concerning this clonotype itself: One end of the junction is discordant with germline, which a read error may explain. The genes are TRBV10-2 and TRBJ2-7, with 7 bases lining up with TRBD1. The CDR3 extends over 11 amino acids. From germline, CDR1 is WSHSY and CDR2 SAAADI. The CDR3 loop is CVSSTGYEQYF. DNA of the CDR3: TGCGTCAGCTCGACAGGGTACGAGCAGTACTTC.

This sequence joins TRBV15 and TRBJ2-5, with 9 bases aligning to TRBD1. The junction had 8 bases not matched to a gene; V was cut back by 5 bases and J by 1 base. The germline CDR1 and CDR2 sequences are LNHNV and YYDKDF (reference sequence). CDR3 length: 16 amino acids. CDR3 in DNA: TGTGCCACCAGCCGCCCCCCGGGACAGGGCCAAGAGACCCAGTACTTC. Its translation: CATSRPPGQGQETQYF.

The chain carries TRBV10-3 and TRBJ2-1, with D possibly being TRBD1 or TRBD2 (6 bases each). The ends were cut back, 10 bases at V and 9 bases at J, with 19 bases in the middle. Germline CDR1 and CDR2: ENHRY and SYGVKD. This CDR3 region has 13 residues. The CDR3 reads CASGTLEGGEQFF. The DNA for the CDR3 is TGTGCCAGCGGGACACTCGAGGGCGGTGAGCAGTTCTTC.

This clonotype showed up many times. The V call is TRBV15, the J call TRBJ2-2; 7 bases line up with TRBD1. The CDR3 spans 13 residues. CDR1 and CDR2 (germline): LNHNV, YYDKDF (reference sequence). V dropped 3 bases and J dropped 6; count of bases not matched to a gene: 1. CDR3 DNA: TGTGCCACCAGCAGCGGACAGGCCGGGGAGCTGTTTTTT. This codes for CATSSGQAGELFF.

This clonotype was picked up many times. V and J are TRBV6-1 and TRBJ2-5; TRBD2 is a possible D gene (5 bases). Trimming removed 6 bases from V and 3 bases from J, with 8 bases in between. Germline loops: CDR1 MNHNS, CDR2 SASEGT. This CDR3 region has 12 residues. Written as DNA, the CDR3 is TGTGCCAGCAGAGTCGGGGAAGAGACCCAGTACTTC. The encoded protein is CASRVGEETQYF.

V and J are TRBV4-1 and TRBJ1-5, with 7 bases aligning to TRBD1. This CDR3 is 16 amino acids long. V lost 5 bases and J lost 0; bases outside the gene matches: 7. Germline CDR1 and CDR2: MGHRA and YSYEKL. DNA of the CDR3: TGCGCCAGCAGCTCTCGGGACAGCAATAGCAATCAGCCCCAGCATTTT. Its protein is CASSSRDSNSNQPQHF.

This clonotype was observed at least ten times. The chain links TRBV20-1 to TRBJ1-2; D gene ambiguous. CDR1 and CDR2 (germline): DFQATT, SNEGSKA (reference sequence). The CDR3 totals 13 residues. Trimming shortened V by 5 bases and J by 1 base, and 11 bases separated the two germline ends. In DNA, the CDR3 is TGCAGTGCTCCAGGACCGAGTAACTATGGCTACACCTTC. Amino acids: CSAPGPSNYGYTF.

This clonotype was seen repeatedly, ten times or more. The rearrangement links TRBV10-3 to TRBJ2-1, with TRBD2 matching 12 bases. V shed 6 bases, J shed 4 bases, and the junction held 1 base outside the gene matches. The CDR3 covers 14 residues. Looked up from germline, CDR1 is ENHRY and CDR2 is SYGVKD. DNA for the CDR3: TGTGCCATCAGGACTAGCGGGAGTTACAATGAGCAGTTCTTC. Its translation is CAIRTSGSYNEQFF.

The chain joins TRBV2 to TRBJ2-3, with 12 nucleotides matching TRBD2. J lost 5 bases, V lost 4 bases, and 4 bases had no gene match. The CDR3 contains 15 residues. CDR1 is SNHLY and CDR2 is FYNNEI in the germline V gene. The DNA of the CDR3 is TGTGCCAGCAGTGTGACTAGCGGGGGAATAGATACGCAGTATTTT. Its protein product is CASSVTSGGIDTQYF.

The chain uses TRBV4-1 and TRBJ2-1, with D possibly matching TRBD2 (6 bases). In germline, CDR1 is MGHRA, CDR2 YSYEKL. V dropped 1 base and J dropped 5 bases, with 15 bases sitting between them. The CDR3 totals 16 residues. The CDR3 DNA follows: TGCGCCAGCAGCCAAGTCGCTCGGCGGGGCCACAATGAGCAGTTCTTC. As protein: CASSQVARRGHNEQFF.

This clonotype was counted at least ten times. The rearrangement uses TRBV11-3 and TRBJ2-3, with 8 bases that match TRBD1. CDR3 length: 17 amino acids. Germline V gene sequence: CDR1 SGHNT, CDR2 YENEEA. V lost 5 bases, J lost 5 bases, and 15 bases stayed unmatched. The CDR3 region is CASSLLLGAGGKDTQYF. The CDR3 coding sequence is TGTGCCAGCAGCCTCTTACTAGGGGCAGGGGGCAAAGATACGCAGTATTTT. The entire variable domain, with the rest obtained from reference TRBV11-3 and TRBJ2-3, is as follows: EAGVVQSPRYKIIEKKQPVAFWCNPISGHNTLYWYLQNLGQGPELLIRYENEEAVDDSQLPKDRFSAERLKGVDSTLKIQPAELGDSAVYLCASSLLLGAGGKDTQYFGPGTRLTVL.

In this sample, this clonotype turned up many times. The chain is built from TRBV13 and TRBJ2-5; 7 bases fit TRBD1. This CDR3 is built from 14 residues. Germline V gives CDR1 PRHDT, CDR2 FYEKMQ (reference sequence). V trimming: 4 bases; J trimming: 2 bases; junction bases outside the gene matches: 4. The CDR3: CASSSGTEQETQYF. CDR3 DNA: TGTGCCAGCAGCTCTGGGACAGAACAAGAGACCCAGTACTTC.

This clonotype was seen many times. V and J are TRBV24-1 and TRBJ2-1; TRBD2 matches 10 bases. Germline lookup yields CDR1 KGHDR and CDR2 SFDVKD. The CDR3 contains 19 residues. The J segment lost 8 bases and the V segment lost 3 bases, leaving 18 bases of the junction unmatched. The DNA of the CDR3 is TGTGCCACCAGTGATCTGGGAAGGATGCTAGCGGGAGTAAAGCATGAGCAGTTCTTC. The encoded protein is CATSDLGRMLAGVKHEQFF.

This clonotype appeared many times. This chain uses TRBV7-9 with TRBJ1-2; possible D gene TRBD1, 5 bases. CDR3 length: 13 amino acids. V was trimmed by 3 bases and J by 3 bases, leaving 8 bases between them. CDR1 is SEHNR and CDR2 is FQNEAQ in the germline V gene (reference sequence). CDR3 sequence: CASSFGGDYGYTF. Here the CDR3 DNA reads TGTGCCAGCAGCTTTGGGGGGGACTATGGCTACACCTTC.